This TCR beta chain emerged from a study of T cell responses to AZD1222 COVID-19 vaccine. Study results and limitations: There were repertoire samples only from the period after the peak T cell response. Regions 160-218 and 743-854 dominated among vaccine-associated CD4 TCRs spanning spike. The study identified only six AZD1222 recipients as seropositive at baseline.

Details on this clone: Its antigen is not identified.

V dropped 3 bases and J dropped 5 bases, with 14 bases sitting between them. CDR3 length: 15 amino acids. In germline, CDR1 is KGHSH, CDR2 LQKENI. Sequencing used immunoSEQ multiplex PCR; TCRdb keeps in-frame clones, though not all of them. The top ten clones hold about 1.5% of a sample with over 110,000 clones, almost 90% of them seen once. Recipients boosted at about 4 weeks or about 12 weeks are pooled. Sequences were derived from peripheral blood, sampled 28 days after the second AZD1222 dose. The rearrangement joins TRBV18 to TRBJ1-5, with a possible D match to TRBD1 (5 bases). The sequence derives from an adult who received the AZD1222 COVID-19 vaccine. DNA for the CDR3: TGTGCCAGCTCACCGGCCCTGACAGTGGATCAGCCCCAGCATTTT. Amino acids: CASSPALTVDQPQHF.